The T cell receptor beta chain under discussion was sequenced for a study of blood T cell repertoires in COVID-19. As for the study in general: Sites in the United States, Italy and Spain provided acute and convalescent COVID-19 samples. The cDNA or gDNA used as material had been derived from T cells, B-cell-depleted T cells, or PBMCs.

Per the original methods: Reference gene primer amplification gave nucleated cell count estimates. TCRdb's table, derived via immunoSEQ multiplex PCR, lists solely in-frame clones and lacks some. V and J calls and clone size are copied from that table; D and trimming were computed from the DNA. The table has about 170,000 clones, about 80% seen once; the top ten hold roughly 1.9%. CDR1 SEHNR and CDR2 FQNEAQ come from the germline V gene (reference sequence). The CDR3 is 12 amino acids. Trimming removed 5 bases at V and 4 bases at J, with 9 bases between. This receptor was identified in an elderly woman with acute or convalescent COVID-19. Sample: peripheral blood. V gene TRBV7-9 combines with J gene TRBJ2-7; a weak D match, TRBD1 (5 bases). CDR3: CASSATAYEQYF. Written as DNA, the CDR3 is TGTGCCAGCAGCGCGACAGCTTACGAGCAGTACTTC. Together with reference TRBV7-9 and TRBJ2-7, the CDR3 gives the full variable domain: DTGVSQNPRHKITKRGQNVTFRCDPISEHNRLYWYRQTLGQGPEFLTYFQNEAQLEKSRLLSDRFSAERPKGSFSTLEIQRTEQGDSAMYLCASSATAYEQYFGPGTRLTVT.